A selection of T cell receptor beta chains follows, all from one sample in a study of blood T cell repertoires in COVID-19. Clones were read by immunoSEQ multiplex PCR, and TCRdb kept only the in-frame ones, dropping some. This sample has approximately 260,000 clones, with around 82% found just once. The sequencing input was peripheral blood. These receptor sequences come from a human donor in a cohort sampled during active COVID-19. Both conserved end residues are part of each CDR3. The D gene is left open where the match is weak. Clone size is shown for a subset of rows, as once, few, many or a class of expanded clone.

- | TRBJ1-5 | TRBV6-1 | - | TGTGCCAGCAGTGAATATTGGCGGAGTAGCAATCAGCCCCAGCATTTT | CASSEYWRSSNQPQHF
TRBD1 | TRBJ1-1 | TRBV5-4 | - | TGTGCCAGCAGCCCCGAGCCTCCAGGGGGCACTGAAGCTTTCTTT | CASSPEPPGGTEAFF
- | TRBJ2-2 | TRBV29-1 | - | TGCAGCGTTGATGACAGCCCTGCGAACACCGGGGAGCTGTTTTTT | CSVDDSPANTGELFF
- | TRBJ1-2 | TRBV6-1 | - | TGTGCCAGCAGTGATAGGGGAAGGGAGGTCTATGGCTACACCTTC | CASSDRGREVYGYTF
- | TRBJ2-1 | TRBV7-9 | - | TGTGCCAGCAGTCAATGGCGGGGAGAGCAGTTCTTC | CASSQWRGEQFF
- | TRBJ1-1 | TRBV6-6 | - | TGTGCCAGCAGTTACCCCCGGGTGGGGAACACTGAAGCTTTCTTT | CASSYPRVGNTEAFF
TRBD1 | TRBJ1-4 | TRBV7-9 | - | TGTGCCAGCAGCTTACGACAGGGGTTCGGAACTGAAAAACTGTTTTTT | CASSLRQGFGTEKLFF
- | TRBJ2-2 | TRBV4-3 | - | TGCGCCAGCAGCCAAGTTGCAGGGTTCACCGGGGAGCTGTTTTTT | CASSQVAGFTGELFF
- | TRBJ1-3 | TRBV7-6 | - | TGTGCCAGCAGCACATCCCCCAGACACTCTGGAAACACCATATATTTT | CASSTSPRHSGNTIYF
- | TRBJ1-6 | TRBV6-5 | - | TGTGCCAGCAGTTATCGACAAAATTCACCCCTCCACTTT | CASSYRQNSPLHF
TRBD1 | TRBJ1-2 | TRBV19 | - | TGTGCCAGTAGTATGGGGACAGGGGTGGACTATGGCTACACCTTC | CASSMGTGVDYGYTF
TRBD2 | TRBJ2-7 | TRBV7-6 | few | TGTGCCAGCAGCCCCCAGACTAGCGGTATGACCTACGAGCAGTACTTC | CASSPQTSGMTYEQYF
- | TRBJ1-2 | TRBV6-2/TRBV6-3 | - | TGTGCCAGCAGTCTGGCGGTTTACTATGGCTACACCTTC | CASSLAVYYGYTF
- | TRBJ1-3 | TRBV27 | - | TGTGCCAGCAGTTCCCGATTGGGGCTCACTTCTGGAAACACCATATATTTT | CASSSRLGLTSGNTIYF
TRBD2 | TRBJ2-7 | TRBV19 | - | TGTGCCAGTAGTCGACTAGCGGGAGGGACCCCTTCCTACGAGCAGTACTTC | CASSRLAGGTPSYEQYF
- | TRBJ2-7 | TRBV7-2 | - | TGTGCCAGCAGACAGGGGGGGTCCACCTACGAGCAGTACTTC | CASRQGGSTYEQYF
- | TRBJ2-2 | TRBV7-8 | - | TGTGCCAGCAGCCTAAGACAGTTAAACACCGGGGAGCTGTTTTTT | CASSLRQLNTGELFF
TRBD1 | TRBJ2-5 | TRBV10-2 | - | TGCGCCAGCCGCTTGCAGGGGGCCGGGGAGACCCAGTACTTC | CASRLQGAGETQYF
- | TRBJ2-7 | TRBV7-8 | - | TGTGCCAGCAACCCTGACCCCGGGCCCAGGGTATCTACCGAGCAGTACTTC | CASNPDPGPRVSTEQYF
- | TRBJ2-7 | TRBV5-1 | few | TGCGCCAGCAGCTTGGTCAGCTCCTACGAGCAGTACTTC | CASSLVSSYEQYF
- | TRBJ2-7 | TRBV19 | once | TGTGCCAGTAGGAAAAAGGGAGGCTACGAGCAGTACTTC | CASRKKGGYEQYF
TRBD2 | TRBJ2-1 | TRBV5-5 | - | TGTGCCAGCAGCTTGGAAGCGGGAGTGGGGCGGGCCTACAATGAGCAGTTCTTC | CASSLEAGVGRAYNEQFF
TRBD1 | TRBJ1-6 | TRBV28 | - | TGTGCCAGCAGTTTATCGACAGGGGGAGCGTTTAATTCACCCCTCCACTTT | CASSLSTGGAFNSPLHF
- | TRBJ1-5 | TRBV5-1 | - | TGCGCCAGCAGCTTGGTCTATCGGGGGCCCCAGCATTTT | CASSLVYRGPQHF
- | TRBJ1-4 | TRBV28 | - | TGTGCCAGCAGTTTCTTCGGAGCCGAAAAACTGTTTTTT | CASSFFGAEKLFF
TRBD1 | TRBJ2-7 | TRBV18 | - | TGTGCCAGCTCACGACAGGGCTACGAGCAGTACTTC | CASSRQGYEQYF
TRBD2 | TRBJ2-3 | TRBV19 | - | TGTGCCAGTAAGGAGCGGGGGAGCACAGATACGCAGTATTTT | CASKERGSTDTQYF
TRBD1 | TRBJ1-2 | TRBV5-1 | - | TGCGCCAGCAGTTCAGGGGGCCATGGCTACACCTTC | CASSSGGHGYTF
- | TRBJ2-6 | TRBV5-8 | once | TGTGCCAGCCCACGCGCCTCTGGGGCCAACGTCCTGACTTTC | CASPRASGANVLTF
TRBD1 | TRBJ1-5 | TRBV12-5 | - | TGTGCTAGTGGTCCGGGGGACAGGGCCGGTAGTCAGCCCCAGCATTTT | CASGPGDRAGSQPQHF
- | TRBJ1-1 | TRBV2 | - | TGTGCCAGCAGTGCGTTTATCAGGAACACTGAAGCTTTCTTT | CASSAFIRNTEAFF
- | TRBJ1-6 | TRBV6-5 | - | TGTGCCAGCAGTTCCCTCGCGGGGGTTAATTCACCCCTCCACTTT | CASSSLAGVNSPLHF
- | TRBJ2-5 | TRBV6-1 | - | TGTGCCAGCAGTGAATCTCACCAAGAGACCCAGTACTTC | CASSESHQETQYF
- | TRBJ1-5 | TRBV7-8 | - | TGTGCCAGCAGCTTAGTTATGGGCAGCAATCAGCCCCAGCATTTT | CASSLVMGSNQPQHF
TRBD1 | TRBJ2-5 | TRBV3-1/TRBV3-2 | - | TGTGCCAGCAGCCATAGTTCGACAGGGAGAGGGAAGACCCAGTACTTC | CASSHSSTGRGKTQYF
- | TRBJ2-2 | TRBV12-3/TRBV12-4 | medium-sized | TGTGCCAGCAGCCGGGGGACCGGGGAGCTGTTTTTT | CASSRGTGELFF
- | TRBJ2-3 | TRBV7-6 | - | TGTGCCAGCAGCTCGCACAACACAGATACGCAGTATTTT | CASSSHNTDTQYF
TRBD1 | TRBJ1-6 | TRBV6-5 | - | TGTGCCAGCAGAGGACAGGGAGGGACGGACTCACCCCTCCACTTT | CASRGQGGTDSPLHF
- | TRBJ2-5 | TRBV19 | - | TGTGCCAGTAGTATAGGACTCAACGGGGAGACCCAGTACTTC | CASSIGLNGETQYF
TRBD1 | TRBJ2-3 | TRBV19 | once | TGTGCCAGTAGTATTTACGGGACAGGGAGCGTCGATACGCAGTATTTT | CASSIYGTGSVDTQYF